This is a list of T cell receptor beta chains from one sample in a study of cytomegalovirus exposure and HLA in healthy donors. Sequencing was performed with immunoSEQ multiplex PCR; in TCRdb, only in-frame clones are kept and a portion is missing. The data show 150,000 to 160,000 clones, 80% seen once. The sequenced sample was PBMCs. These receptor sequences come from a woman aged 40 to 50 in good health and CMV-seropositive. Each CDR3 is given with its conserved first and last residue. A D gene is named only where the DNA matches it firmly. Clone sizes are given selectively: once, few, many, or a class where the clone is expanded.

15 TRBJ2-3 . TRBV7-9 TRBD1 TGTGCCAGCAGCACTAGGACAGGGGTGAGAGATACGCAGTATTTT CASSTRTGVRDTQYF
13 TRBJ2-7 . TRBV7-2 . TGTGCCAGCAGCCCCGGCAGGGATACCAAGCAGTACTTC CASSPGRDTKQYF
17 TRBJ2-2 . TRBV19 TRBD2 TGTGCCAGTAGTATGGGACTAGCGGGAGGGCCGGCCGGGGAGCTGTTTTTT CASSMGLAGGPAGELFF
13 TRBJ2-1 . TRBV25-1 TRBD2 TGTGCCAGCGGACTAGCGGGAGGGAATGAGCAGTTCTTC CASGLAGGNEQFF
16 TRBJ2-3 . TRBV5-4 . TGTGCCAGCAGCTTGAATCTGCCCCGGGGTTCAGATACGCAGTATTTT CASSLNLPRGSDTQYF
13 TRBJ2-2 . TRBV10-1 . TGCGCCAGCAGTGAGTCGGGCCCCGGGGAGCTGTTTTTT CASSESGPGELFF
15 TRBJ2-3 . TRBV29-1 TRBD2 TGCAGCTCCCGGGGACTAGCGGGAGGGACAGATACGCAGTATTTT CSSRGLAGGTDTQYF
16 TRBJ1-5 . TRBV28 . TGTGCCAGCAGTATATTACAGGCTGCAAGCAATCAGCCCCAGCATTTT CASSILQAASNQPQHF
21 TRBJ2-7 . TRBV27 TRBD1 TGTGCCAGCAGTCCACAAGGGTATGGACAGGGCGCTTGGCGGCACTACTACGAGCAGTACTTC CASSPQGYGQGAWRHYYEQYF
13 TRBJ1-2 . TRBV9 . TGTGCCAGCAGCATTGACCGGGGCTATGGCTACACCTTC CASSIDRGYGYTF
15 TRBJ2-1 . TRBV4-1 TRBD2 TGCGCCAGCAGCCAAGATCTGGGCGGGAGGAATGAGCAGTTCTTC CASSQDLGGRNEQFF
14 TRBJ1-5 . TRBV15 . TGTGCCACCAGCAGAGAAATAGGCAATCAGCCCCAGCATTTT CATSREIGNQPQHF
20 TRBJ2-2 . TRBV19 TRBD2 TGTGCCAGTAGTATAGCCCGGACAGGGACTAGCGGGAGGTTCACCGGGGAGCTGTTTTTT CASSIARTGTSGRFTGELFF
13 TRBJ1-2 . TRBV9 . TGTGCCAGCAGAGGGAGCCTTAGGGATGGCTACACCTTC CASRGSLRDGYTF
18 TRBJ2-5 . TRBV30 TRBD2 TGTGCCTGGGCTGCGACGGGACTAGCGGGAGGATTAGGAGAGACCCAGTACTTC CAWAATGLAGGLGETQYF
13 TRBJ2-2 . TRBV9 . TGTGCCAGCATGTCCTCCGGCACCGGGGAGCTGTTTTTT CASMSSGTGELFF
14 TRBJ2-7 few TRBV30 . TGTGCCTGGACTAGGCAGCGGTTATCCTACGAGCAGTACTTC CAWTRQRLSYEQYF
16 TRBJ2-1 . TRBV5-1 TRBD1 TGCGCCAGCAGCTTGGTAGGCCGGGACAGGGGTCATGAGCAGTTCTTC CASSLVGRDRGHEQFF
13 TRBJ1-3 . TRBV28 . TGTGCCAGCACGGCGGGTACTCCCGACACCATATATTTT CASTAGTPDTIYF
14 TRBJ2-1 once TRBV7-9 TRBD2 TGTGCCAGCAGCATAGCGGGAGCCACGCATGAGCAGTTCTTC CASSIAGATHEQFF
14 TRBJ2-3 . TRBV7-3 TRBD2 TGTGCCAGCAGCTCTAGCGGGTTCACAGATACGCAGTATTTT CASSSSGFTDTQYF
13 TRBJ1-2 . TRBV28 . TGTGCCAGCAGCCTACGGGGGTACTATGGCTACACCTTC CASSLRGYYGYTF
19 TRBJ2-3 . TRBV5-4 TRBD1 TGTGCCAGCAGCTTCGGGACAGGCCAAAAGGCGGGCCAGTTAGATACGCAGTATTTT CASSFGTGQKAGQLDTQYF
16 TRBJ2-7 . TRBV5-5 TRBD2 TGTGCCAGCAGCTTGAAGGGAGCGGGAGCCTTCTACGAGCAGTACTTC CASSLKGAGAFYEQYF
21 TRBJ2-7 . TRBV9 TRBD2 TGTGCCAGCAGCGTAGCCGAATTCCCACAGGGGACTAGCGGGAGGGCCTACGAGCAGTACTTC CASSVAEFPQGTSGRAYEQYF
16 TRBJ2-5 . TRBV19 TRBD1 TGTGCCAGTAGTAGACTTTCCGGGGACAGACAAGAGACCCAGTACTTC CASSRLSGDRQETQYF
12 TRBJ2-2 . TRBV18 . TGTGCCAGCTCTTCCTCCACCGGGGAGCTGTTTTTT CASSSSTGELFF
14 TRBJ1-1 . TRBV9 . TGTGCCAGCAGCCCTTTGGAGGAGAACACTGAAGCTTTCTTT CASSPLEENTEAFF